This T cell receptor (beta chain) came from a study of shared clonotypes between healthy human individuals. Points on this clone: Other DNA sequences in the sample encode the same CDR3.

Every immunoSEQ plate was one replicate of a subset's evenly spread DNA. Sequencing was performed with immunoSEQ multiplex PCR; in TCRdb, only in-frame clones are kept and a portion is missing. The sample has 1,100,000 or so clones, 75% to 85% seen once; the top ten hold around 0.47%. The CDR3 runs 15 residues. J gave up 0 bases and V 5 bases, and 6 bases lay outside the gene matches. The germline V gene has CDR1 MNHEY and CDR2 SMNVEV (reference sequence). The source is a man aged 18 to 29 in good health. Some clones in this sample may be carry-over from other donors' samples. This chain joins TRBV27 and TRBJ1-1; TRBD1 matches at 7 bases. The sample taken for sequencing was memory CD4+ T cells from PBMCs. Subset meaning: CD45RA-negative fraction. This chain's CDR3 is CASSLKQGMNTEAFF. The CDR3 DNA reads as TGTGCCAGCAGTCTCAAACAGGGGATGAACACTGAAGCTTTCTTT.